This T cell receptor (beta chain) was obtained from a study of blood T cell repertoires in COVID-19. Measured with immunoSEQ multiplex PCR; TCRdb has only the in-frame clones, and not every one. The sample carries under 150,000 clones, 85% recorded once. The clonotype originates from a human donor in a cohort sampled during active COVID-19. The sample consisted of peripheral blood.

The CDR3 spells CASSREQGASYEQYF. The CDR3 coding sequence is TGTGCCAGCAGCCGTGAACAGGGGGCGAGCTACGAGCAGTACTTC. The genes are TRBV6-5 and TRBJ2-7; 9 nucleotides align to TRBD1. CDR1 is MNHEY and CDR2 is SVGAGI in the germline V gene. The CDR3 extends over 15 amino acids. Trimming at V came to 6 bases and at J to 3 bases, leaving 9 bases not matched to a gene.